These 19 T cell receptor beta chains came from one sample sequenced in a study of blood T cell repertoires in COVID-19 (dated by TCRdb to the early 2020s). The protocol used for the library was the immunoSEQ multiplex PCR assay. This is the immuneACCESS table as TCRdb keeps it, with only in-frame sequences that have V and J called. A part of the clones is gone; compared with another copy, unresolved V genes explain less than half, and the rest is unexplained. The table for this sample lists about 290,000 clones; about 85% of them were counted only once. Jointly, the top ten make up around 4% of the sample. Sequencing was carried out using peripheral blood. These TCRs come from a woman aged 45-65 years with active or convalescent COVID-19.

The chain couples TRBV3-1 (or the pseudogene TRBV3-2) to TRBJ2-1; 12 bases fit TRBD1. The V and J ends lost 4 bases and 7 bases, in that order; junction bases with no gene match: 5. Germline CDR1 reads LGHDT; CDR2 reads YNNKEL (reference sequence). This CDR3 region has 15 residues. The CDR3 here is CASSRGTGGPNEQFF. The CDR3 DNA reads TGTGCCAGCAGCCGAGGGACAGGGGGCCCGAATGAGCAGTTCTTC.

The gene calls are TRBV27 and TRBJ2-7; a possible D gene is TRBD2 (6 bases). This CDR3 region has 13 residues. Trimming took off 5 bases at V and 7 bases at J, with 15 bases between the two ends. Looked up from germline, CDR1 is MNHEY and CDR2 is SMNVEV (reference sequence). CDR3 loop: CASSPRRAGEQYF. In nucleotides, the CDR3 is TGTGCCAGCAGTCCCCGGAGGGCAGGTGAGCAGTACTTC.

The chain employs TRBV5-1 and TRBJ2-7, with 9 positions matching TRBD1. The germline V gene has CDR1 SGHRS and CDR2 YFSETQ. V lost 4 bases, J lost 0 bases, and 8 bases stayed unmatched. The CDR3 contains 16 residues. The CDR3 DNA reads TGCGCCAGCAGCGAACCCGGACAGGGGAGCTCCTACGAGCAGTACTTC. It translates to CASSEPGQGSSYEQYF.

This chain connects TRBV7-6 to TRBJ2-3, with TRBD2 identical over 14 bases. Per germline, CDR1 SGHVS and CDR2 FNYEAQ. J was trimmed by 5 bases and V by 4 bases; bases with no gene match: 17. This CDR3 spans 20 amino acids. The CDR3 bases are TGTGCCAGCAGCTCCAGAGCGGGACTAGCGGGAGTATGGTTCAGAGATACGCAGTATTTT. Its translation: CASSSRAGLAGVWFRDTQYF.

This chain uses TRBV2 with TRBJ2-1, with 11 bases fitting TRBD2. CDR3 length: 16 amino acids. V shed 3 bases, J shed 6 bases, and the junction held 7 bases outside the gene matches. Germline-derived CDR1 and CDR2 are SNHLY and FYNNEI. The CDR3 coding sequence is TGTGCCAGCAGTGAGCAAATAGCGGGAGGGTTCAATGAGCAGTTCTTC. Translation: CASSEQIAGGFNEQFF.

The rearrangement uses TRBV20-1 and TRBJ1-1; 9 bases line up with TRBD1. Germline CDR1 and CDR2: DFQATT and SNEGSKA (reference sequence). J gave up 3 bases and V 3 bases, and 8 bases lay outside the gene matches. The CDR3 runs 15 residues. The CDR3 spells CSASNTGTGYTEAFF. In DNA, the CDR3 is TGCAGTGCTAGTAATACCGGGACAGGGTACACTGAAGCTTTCTTT.

The rearrangement joins TRBV5-1 to TRBJ1-3; D may be TRBD1 (6 bases). Germline CDR1 and CDR2: SGHRS and YFSETQ. CDR3 size: 15 residues. The ends were cut back, 4 bases at V and 5 bases at J, with 16 bases in the middle. CDR3: CASSPDGGGRNTIYF. The DNA for the CDR3 is TGCGCCAGCAGCCCAGACGGCGGGGGCCGAAACACCATATATTTT. The full variable domain, with the rest looked up from reference TRBV5-1 and TRBJ1-3, is KAGVTQTPRYLIKTRGQQVTLSCSPISGHRSVSWYQQTPGQGLQFLFEYFSETQRNKGNFPGRFSGRQFSNSRSEMNVSTLELGDSALYLCASSPDGGGRNTIYFGEGSWLTVV.

This chain joins TRBV9 and TRBJ1-2; the D gene is possibly TRBD1 (5 bases). Germline V gene sequence: CDR1 SGDLS, CDR2 YYNGEE. This CDR3 region has 14 residues. Trimming stripped 0 bases from V and 2 bases from J, with 8 bases between. The CDR3 loop is CASSVGGVNYGYTF. The CDR3 nucleotides are TGTGCCAGCAGCGTAGGGGGGGTAAACTATGGCTACACCTTC.

The genes are TRBV6-5 and TRBJ1-4, with a possible D match to TRBD1 (5 bases). CDR3 size: 15 residues. CDR1 is MNHEY and CDR2 is SVGAGI in the germline V gene. Trimming left V 9 bases short and J 7 bases short, with 21 bases between. CDR3 loop: CASLPWGSVSEKLFF. CDR3 sequence (DNA): TGTGCCAGTCTTCCTTGGGGCAGCGTAAGTGAAAAACTGTTTTTT.

The chain employs TRBV5-4 and TRBJ2-1; possibly TRBD2 for D (6 bases). The V end lost 0 bases, the J end lost 8 bases, and 9 bases lay between the germline ends. The CDR3 runs 13 residues. CDR1 is SGHNT and CDR2 is YYREEE in the germline V gene (reference sequence). CDR3 bases: TGTGCCAGCAGCTTGGACCGGGACTATGAGCAGTTCTTC. This codes for CASSLDRDYEQFF.

The chain has TRBV7-9 and TRBJ2-4; D not resolved. The CDR3 runs 11 residues. The germline V gene has CDR1 SEHNR and CDR2 FQNEAQ (reference sequence). Trimming shortened V by 5 bases and J by 13 bases, and 12 bases separated the two germline ends. The DNA of the CDR3 is TGTGCCAGCAGCCCCCTTGTAAGCCAGTACTTC. It translates to CASSPLVSQYF.

The rearrangement uses TRBV12-5 and TRBJ1-1, with 7 bases aligning to TRBD1. CDR3 length: 18 amino acids. V shed 0 bases, J shed 0 bases, and the junction held 10 bases outside the gene matches. The germline V gene has CDR1 LGHNT and CDR2 FRNRAP. CDR3: CASGLVLRGQSMNTEAFF. CDR3 DNA sequence: TGTGCTAGTGGTTTGGTACTTAGGGGACAGTCGATGAACACTGAAGCTTTCTTT. Based on the CDR3 plus reference TRBV12-5 and TRBJ1-1, the full variable domain is DARVTQTPRHKVTEMGQEVTMRCQPILGHNTVFWYRQTMMQGLELLAYFRNRAPLDDSGMPKDRFSAEMPDATLATLKIQPSEPRDSAVYFCASGLVLRGQSMNTEAFFGQGTRLTVV.

Comments on this clone: Other DNA sequences in this sample translate to the same CDR3. This chain uses TRBV5-1 with TRBJ1-1; D is perhaps TRBD1 (6 bases). The germline CDR1 and CDR2 sequences are SGHRS and YFSETQ. CDR3 length equals 14 residues. V was trimmed by 4 bases and J by 0 bases, leaving 10 bases between them. This chain's CDR3 is CASSVGQLNTEAFF. The CDR3 nucleotides read TGCGCCAGCAGCGTCGGACAGCTGAACACTGAAGCTTTCTTT.

The gene calls are TRBV7-2 and TRBJ1-3; 7 bases are shared with TRBD1. Germline CDR1 reads SGHTA; CDR2 reads FQGNSA. The trim removed 2 bases at V and 2 bases at J, leaving 3 bases unmatched. The CDR3 loop spans 15 amino acids. The CDR3, as DNA: TGTGCCAGCAGCTTAAGCAGGGGGGCTGGAAACACCATATATTTT. Translation gives CASSLSRGAGNTIYF.

The chain carries TRBV29-1 and TRBJ1-2, with 10 nucleotides matching TRBD1. Germline loops: CDR1 SQVTM, CDR2 ANQGSEA. The CDR3 has 13 amino acids. V gave up 3 bases and J gave up 7 bases; unmatched junction bases: 5. The CDR3 protein is CSVEETGGSGYTF. The DNA of the CDR3 is TGCAGCGTTGAGGAGACAGGGGGCTCTGGCTACACCTTC.

V gene TRBV6-5 combines with J gene TRBJ2-7, with TRBD1 matching 7 bases. CDR1 is MNHEY and CDR2 is SVGAGI in the germline V gene. V trimming: 6 bases; J trimming: 4 bases; junction bases outside the gene matches: 9. This CDR3 has 14 residues. The CDR3 here is CASRPPGQPYEQYF. For the CDR3, the DNA is TGTGCCAGCAGGCCTCCGGGACAGCCTTACGAGCAGTACTTC.

The rearrangement links TRBV11-1 to TRBJ1-1; possibly TRBD1 for D (5 bases). Trimming shortened V by 3 bases and J by 0 bases, and 8 bases separated the two germline ends. CDR1 is SGHAT, CDR2 FQDESV, per germline (reference sequence). This CDR3 comprises 14 residues. The CDR3 sequence is CASSFQGMNTEAFF. The CDR3 nucleotides are TGTGCCAGCAGCTTCCAGGGTATGAACACTGAAGCTTTCTTT.

The rearrangement joins TRBV27 to TRBJ2-3; 12 nucleotides line up with TRBD2. Unmatched junction bases numbered 7, after V lost 5 bases and J lost 4 bases. This CDR3 is 16 amino acids long. Germline V CDR1 and CDR2: MNHEY, SMNVEV (reference sequence). As DNA, the CDR3 is TGTGCCAGCAGTCAACTAGCGGGAGGTCCCGCAGATACGCAGTATTTT. The encoded protein is CASSQLAGGPADTQYF.

The V and J genes are TRBV12-3 or TRBV12-4 and TRBJ1-1; D gene ambiguous. The CDR3 runs 13 residues. Trimming shortened V by 4 bases and J by 2 bases, and 8 bases separated the two germline ends. The CDR3 DNA sequence: TGTGCCAGCAGTTCTACAGTTAACACTGAAGCTTTCTTT. The encoded protein is CASSSTVNTEAFF.